This T cell receptor beta chain was sequenced for a study of blood T cell repertoires in COVID-19. While infection was still active, Seattle patients were enrolled and then followed longitudinally. Trimming cost V 4 bases and J 0 bases, with 13 bases left between them. The germline CDR1 and CDR2 sequences are MNHEY and SMNVEV (reference sequence). The CDR3 extends over 16 amino acids. Only in-frame clones appear in the TCRdb table, and some are missing; sequencing was by immunoSEQ multiplex PCR. The repertoire holds 200,000 to 250,000 clones, roughly 82% seen once, with 5% to 6% in the top ten. The TCR originated in an elderly woman with COVID-19, enrolled during active disease. V and J are TRBV27 and TRBJ2-1; D is undetermined. Sequenced: peripheral blood. The CDR3 region is CASSSRKLSSYNEQFF. The CDR3 DNA follows: TGTGCCAGCAGTTCGCGTAAGCTGAGCTCCTACAATGAGCAGTTCTTC.